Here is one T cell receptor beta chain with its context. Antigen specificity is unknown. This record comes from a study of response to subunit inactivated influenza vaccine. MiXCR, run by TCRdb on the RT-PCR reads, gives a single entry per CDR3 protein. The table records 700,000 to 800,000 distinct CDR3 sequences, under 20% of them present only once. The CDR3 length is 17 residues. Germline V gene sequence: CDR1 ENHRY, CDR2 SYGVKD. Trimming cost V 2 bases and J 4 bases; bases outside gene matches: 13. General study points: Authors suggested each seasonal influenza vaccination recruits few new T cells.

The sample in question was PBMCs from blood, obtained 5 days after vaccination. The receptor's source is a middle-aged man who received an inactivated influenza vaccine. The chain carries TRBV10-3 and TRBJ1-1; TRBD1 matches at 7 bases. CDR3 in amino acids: CAISEPPTGSGFTEAFF. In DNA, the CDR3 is TGTGCCATCAGTGAGCCGCCGACAGGGTCGGGGTTCACTGAAGCTTTCTTT.